The next 28 T cell receptor beta chains were all read from a single sample in a study of blood T cell repertoires in COVID-19. Method: immunoSEQ multiplex PCR; TCRdb's copy keeps in-frame clones and lacks some. The sample has over 300,000 clones; roughly 82% are singletons. The sample comprised peripheral blood. The origin of the receptors is a woman in her 50s with acute or convalescent COVID-19.

The chain links TRBV6-1 to TRBJ1-5; TRBD1 is a possible D gene (6 bases). The CDR3 is 15 residues long. Germline V gives CDR1 MNHNS, CDR2 SASEGT. The V end lost 2 bases, the J end lost 2 bases, and 10 bases lay between the germline ends. The CDR3 DNA is TGTGCCAGCAGTGAAACAGGGTTTGGCAATCAGCCCCAGCATTTT. The encoded protein is CASSETGFGNQPQHF.

The rearrangement uses TRBV19 and TRBJ1-5, with D perhaps TRBD1 (6 bases). Germline assignment: CDR1 LNHDA and CDR2 SQIVND (reference sequence). Deletions cut 4 bases from V and 0 bases from J, with 10 bases between. The CDR3 extends over 15 amino acids. Here the CDR3 reads CASSSGQSSNQPQHF. The CDR3 DNA reads TGTGCCAGTAGTAGCGGACAGAGTAGCAATCAGCCCCAGCATTTT.

The chain carries TRBV5-1 and TRBJ2-5, with TRBD2 matching over 7 bases. Losses at the gene ends were 5 bases for V and 0 bases for J; bases not matched to a gene: 4. The CDR3 has 14 amino acids. Germline CDR1 is SGHRS and CDR2 is YFSETQ. DNA of the CDR3: TGCGCCAGCAGTCTGGGGGGGGACCAAGAGACCCAGTACTTC. It yields the protein CASSLGGDQETQYF. Full variable domain (remainder filled in from reference TRBV5-1 and TRBJ2-5): KAGVTQTPRYLIKTRGQQVTLSCSPISGHRSVSWYQQTPGQGLQFLFEYFSETQRNKGNFPGRFSGRQFSNSRSEMNVSTLELGDSALYLCASSLGGDQETQYFGPGTRLLVL.

This clone was found once. The same CDR3 also results from other DNA sequences found in this sample. The gene calls are TRBV2 and TRBJ1-1; TRBD1 might be the D (5 bases). The CDR3 contains 15 residues. Germline V gene data show CDR1 as SNHLY and CDR2 as FYNNEI. V shed 2 bases and J shed 0 bases, with 10 bases lying between them. CDR3 sequence reads: CASSELQGMNTEAFF. CDR3 sequence (DNA): TGTGCCAGCAGTGAATTGCAGGGCATGAACACTGAAGCTTTCTTT.

This chain joins TRBV4-2 and TRBJ1-1, with TRBD1 identical over 9 bases. The V gene end was trimmed by 4 bases and the J gene end by 2 bases; junction bases not matched to a gene: 5. The CDR3 runs to 15 residues. Per the germline V gene, CDR1 is LGHNA and CDR2 is YNFKEQ. The CDR3 here is CASSRGQGPNTEAFF. The CDR3 nucleotides read TGTGCCAGCAGCCGGGGACAGGGCCCAAACACTGAAGCTTTCTTT.

The rearrangement uses TRBV27 and TRBJ2-3; the D gene is possibly TRBD2 (6 bases). The V end lost 7 bases, the J end lost 11 bases, and 13 bases lay between the germline ends. Germline V CDR1 and CDR2: MNHEY, SMNVEV (reference sequence). CDR3 size: 11 residues. CDR3 bases: TGTGCCAGCAAGACGGGAGTTTTGCAGTATTTT. Residues: CASKTGVLQYF.

CDR3 loop: CASSFELAATDTQYF. The CDR3 DNA is TGTGCCAGCAGCTTTGAACTAGCGGCTACAGATACGCAGTATTTT. J is TRBJ2-3 and V is TRBV7-3; TRBD2 matches 8 bases. This CDR3 has 15 amino acids. The V and J ends lost 3 bases and 3 bases, in that order; junction bases with no gene match: 5. Germline V gene data show CDR1 as SGHTA and CDR2 as FQGTGA.

This clone was seen a few times. The rearrangement joins TRBV9 to TRBJ2-2, with 10 positions matching TRBD2. Germline-derived CDR1 and CDR2 are SGDLS and YYNGEE. The trim removed 0 bases at V and 7 bases at J, leaving 9 bases unmatched. The CDR3 covers 17 residues. The CDR3 region has the DNA TGTGCCAGCAGCGTAGACCCAGCGGGAGGGCCTGACGGGGAGCTGTTTTTT. Translating it yields CASSVDPAGGPDGELFF.

The chain links TRBV5-1 to TRBJ2-7; 7 nucleotides align to TRBD1. J gave up 0 bases and V 4 bases, and 10 bases lay outside the gene matches. CDR1 SGHRS and CDR2 YFSETQ come from the germline V gene. The CDR3 has 16 residues. This chain's CDR3 is CASSPGWTGASYEQYF. DNA of the CDR3: TGCGCCAGCAGCCCGGGGTGGACAGGAGCCTCCTACGAGCAGTACTTC.

The chain combines TRBV19 with TRBJ2-2, with 7 bases identical to TRBD1. The ends lost 4 bases at V and 3 bases at J; junction bases unmatched: 5. CDR3 size: 15 residues. Germline V gene data show CDR1 as LNHDA and CDR2 as SQIVND (reference sequence). The CDR3 DNA reads as TGTGCCAGTAGTACAGGGGGTCAGTACACCGGGGAGCTGTTTTTT. Residues: CASSTGGQYTGELFF.

This clone was seen more than once but under ten times. The J gene is TRBJ2-2, the V gene TRBV5-1; 11 bases align to TRBD2. The germline V gene encodes CDR1 SGHRS and CDR2 YFSETQ. The junction had 6 bases not matched to a gene; V was cut back by 2 bases and J by 6 bases. This CDR3 is built from 16 residues. In DNA form, the CDR3 reads TGCGCCAGCAGCTTTATAGCGGGAGGGTACGCCGGGGAGCTGTTTTTT. Residues: CASSFIAGGYAGELFF.

V is TRBV15 and J is TRBJ1-1; D gene unclear. The CDR3 totals 12 residues. Germline V lookup: CDR1 LNHNV, CDR2 YYDKDF (reference sequence). Trimming left V 0 bases short and J 5 bases short, with 4 bases between. CDR3 DNA sequence: TGTGCCACCAGCAGAGACTATACTGAAGCTTTCTTT. Amino acids: CATSRDYTEAFF.

The chain employs TRBV5-1 and TRBJ1-5; D possibly corresponds to TRBD1 (6 bases). The ends were cut back, 4 bases at V and 4 bases at J, with 18 bases in the middle. The CDR3 is made up of 16 amino acids. Germline CDR1 and CDR2: SGHRS and YFSETQ. CDR3 protein: CASSKDSGQRNQPQHF. In DNA form, the CDR3 reads TGCGCCAGCAGCAAAGACTCCGGACAGAGAAATCAGCCCCAGCATTTT.

As regards this clone: Sequence at one end of the junction differs from germline and may be a read error. The chain couples TRBV5-6 to TRBJ2-5, with 9 bases identical to TRBD1. The CDR3 loop spans 11 amino acids. Germline V gene lookup returns CDR1 SGHDT and CDR2 YYEEEE. In nucleotides, the CDR3 is TGTGCCAGCAGCTTAGGGGACAGGGAGGACTTC. Translating gives CASSLGDREDF.

CDR3 residues: CASSPLGTSGSRTDTQYF. CDR3 coding DNA: TGTGCCAGCTCACCACTCGGGACTAGCGGGAGCCGCACAGATACGCAGTATTTT. The V and J genes are TRBV18 and TRBJ2-3; TRBD2 matches 14 bases. From germline, CDR1 is KGHSH and CDR2 LQKENI. The length of the CDR3 is 18 residues. V was pared by 1 base and J by 1 base, with 4 bases of the junction left unmatched.

The rearrangement links TRBV9 to TRBJ1-2; TRBD1 aligns across 8 bases. The CDR3 is made up of 15 amino acids. With 2 bases clipped from V and 7 bases from J, the junction kept 10 bases outside the gene matches. Germline lookup yields CDR1 SGDLS and CDR2 YYNGEE. The DNA for the CDR3 is TGTGCCAGCAGCGTCCGACAGGGGCGATTACGTGGCTACACCTTC. It translates to CASSVRQGRLRGYTF.

This chain uses TRBV7-8 with TRBJ2-5, with TRBD2 as a possible D gene (7 bases). The CDR3 has 16 residues. V was pared by 6 bases and J by 4 bases, with 21 bases between. Germline CDR1 is SGHVS and CDR2 is FQNEAQ. CDR3 DNA: TGTGCCAGCAGTTCCCGAGGGGGGGGTGTAACAGAGACCCAGTACTTC. It translates to CASSSRGGGVTETQYF.

This chain uses TRBV19 with TRBJ2-1, with 13 bases lining up with TRBD2. The CDR3 extends over 14 amino acids. Unmatched junction bases numbered 2, after V lost 3 bases and J lost 9 bases. The germline V gene encodes CDR1 LNHDA and CDR2 SQIVND (reference sequence). The CDR3 bases are TGTGCCAGTAGTATGGGACTAGCGGGATTTGAGCAGTTCTTC. Its protein product is CASSMGLAGFEQFF.

The chain joins TRBV28 to TRBJ1-1, with D perhaps TRBD1 (6 bases). Germline CDR1 is MDHEN and CDR2 is SYDVKM. The V and J ends lost 5 bases and 1 base respectively, with 17 bases between them. CDR3 length: 16 residues. CDR3 loop: CASSTLGRGWNTEAFF. The CDR3 DNA is TGTGCCAGCAGTACGCTTGGCAGGGGATGGAACACTGAAGCTTTCTTT.

This chain uses TRBV6-1 with TRBJ2-1; TRBD2 aligns across 10 bases. CDR1 and CDR2 (germline): MNHNS, SASEGT. The CDR3 length is 18 residues. Unmatched junction bases numbered 9, after V lost 1 base and J lost 3 bases. The DNA of the CDR3 is TGTGCCAGCAGTGAAGTAGCGGGAGGCAACACTCTCTACAATGAGCAGTTCTTC. It specifies CASSEVAGGNTLYNEQFF.

The rearrangement uses TRBV7-2 and TRBJ1-2, with D perhaps matching TRBD1 (6 bases). The CDR3 sequence is 16 residues long. With 4 bases removed from V and 3 bases from J, the gap between germline ends came to 18 bases. Germline lookup yields CDR1 SGHTA and CDR2 FQGNSA. CDR3 DNA sequence: TGTGCCAGCAGCTCCTACTCAGGGGAAACTTACTATGGCTACACCTTC. It translates to CASSSYSGETYYGYTF.

This chain connects TRBV28 to TRBJ1-2; D ambiguous. The CDR3 has 16 amino acids. CDR1 and CDR2 (germline): MDHEN, SYDVKM. The V gene lost 2 bases and the J gene lost 2 bases, with 15 bases spanning the gap. The CDR3 loop is CASSLEGDTPNYGYTF. The CDR3 DNA sequence: TGTGCCAGCAGTTTAGAGGGCGACACTCCCAACTATGGCTACACCTTC.

The gene calls are TRBV30 and TRBJ2-7, with TRBD1 as a possible D gene (6 bases). CDR1 GTSNPN and CDR2 SVGIG come from the germline V gene (reference sequence). The CDR3 totals 12 residues. Trimming removed 2 bases from V and 3 bases from J, with 8 bases in between. The CDR3, as DNA: TGTGCCTGGAGTTGGGACATCTACGAGCAGTACTTC. Protein: CAWSWDIYEQYF.

The chain links TRBV7-9 to TRBJ1-1, with D maybe TRBD1 (6 bases). The CDR3 consists of 15 residues. The germline CDR1 and CDR2 sequences are SEHNR and FQNEAQ (reference sequence). V shed 4 bases and J shed 1 base, with 13 bases lying between them. The CDR3 loop is CASSSPTGGNTEAFF. The CDR3 DNA follows: TGTGCCAGCAGCTCTCCGACAGGTGGGAACACTGAAGCTTTCTTT.

This clone was counted once. V usage is TRBV6-6 and J usage is TRBJ1-5, with 7 positions matching TRBD1. J lost 2 bases, V lost 5 bases, and 12 bases had no gene match. Germline values: CDR1 MNHNY, CDR2 SVGAGI (reference sequence). The CDR3 consists of 17 residues. CDR3 coding DNA: TGTGCCAGCAGTCGCCGAGGGTTAGGGGGCGGCAATCAGCCCCAGCATTTT. This gives the protein CASSRRGLGGGNQPQHF.

The J gene is TRBJ2-1, the V gene TRBV6-4; possibly TRBD2 for D (5 bases). The V gene's germline CDR1 is MRHNA and CDR2 SNTAGT. The germline V and J ends were trimmed by 0 bases and 10 bases, with 10 bases remaining between them. The CDR3 loop spans 13 amino acids. DNA of the CDR3: TGTGCCAGCAGTGACTCCCCGAGGGCAGAGCAGTTCTTC. Its translation: CASSDSPRAEQFF.

The chain carries TRBV27 and TRBJ2-7; perhaps TRBD2 as D (6 bases). With 6 bases removed from V and 7 bases from J, the gap between germline ends came to 19 bases. Germline CDR1 reads MNHEY; CDR2 reads SMNVEV (reference sequence). The CDR3 covers 14 residues. Here the CDR3 reads CASSPGGALGEQYF. In DNA, the CDR3 is TGTGCCAGCAGCCCAGGCGGGGCGTTGGGGGAGCAGTACTTC.

The CDR3 is CSVDQGDNEQYF. CDR3 bases: TGCAGCGTTGACCAGGGGGATAACGAGCAGTACTTC. The chain uses TRBV29-1 and TRBJ2-7; TRBD1 matches 7 bases. The CDR3 has 12 amino acids. The junction had 4 bases not matched to a gene; V was cut back by 3 bases and J by 5 bases. Germline CDR1 is SQVTM and CDR2 is ANQGSEA.